The 20 T cell receptor beta chains below come from one sample, sequenced in a study of cytomegalovirus exposure and HLA in healthy donors. Both 60 Vbeta primers and 13 Jbeta primers went into the PCR. Clones were read by immunoSEQ multiplex PCR, and TCRdb kept only the in-frame ones, dropping some. The profile shows over 100,000 clones, about 8.5% of them singletons. The sample comprised PBMCs. These receptors came from a middle-aged man in good health and CMV-seronegative.

This clone was recorded a few times. The chain recombines TRBV5-1 with TRBJ2-7; 9 bases fit TRBD1. The J segment lost 2 bases and the V segment lost 3 bases, leaving 6 bases of the junction unmatched. The V gene's germline CDR1 is SGHRS and CDR2 YFSETQ. The CDR3 is made up of 15 amino acids. The DNA for the CDR3 is TGCGCCAGCAGCTGGGGGGACAGGGTCCCCTACGAGCAGTACTTC. Protein: CASSWGDRVPYEQYF.

In its sample, this clone was seen a few times. The chain has TRBV4-2 and TRBJ1-3; no reliable D call. Trimming left V 2 bases short and J 3 bases short, with 14 bases between. Germline CDR1 LGHNA, CDR2 YNFKEQ. The CDR3 consists of 16 residues. CDR3 DNA: TGTGCCAGCAGCCAATTATCCCAAGCGGGTGGAAACACCATATATTTT. As protein: CASSQLSQAGGNTIYF.

This rearrangement joins TRBV2 to TRBJ1-1; the match to TRBD1 covers 8 bases. The J segment lost 3 bases and the V segment lost 4 bases, leaving 1 base of the junction unmatched. Germline V lookup: CDR1 SNHLY, CDR2 FYNNEI. The CDR3 spans 13 residues. Here the CDR3 DNA reads TGTGCCAGCAGTGTGGACAGGGACACTGAAGCTTTCTTT. It encodes CASSVDRDTEAFF.

This clone has more than one count but fewer than ten. J is TRBJ2-5 and V is TRBV5-6, with D hard to call. Germline loops: CDR1 SGHDT, CDR2 YYEEEE. This CDR3 has 13 amino acids. V was shortened by 0 bases and J by 4 bases, with 7 bases between the two germline ends. In nucleotides, the CDR3 is TGTGCCAGCAGCTTGGTTGGGCGAGAGACCCAGTACTTC. Protein product: CASSLVGRETQYF.

This clone occurred a few times. The rearrangement uses TRBV19 and TRBJ2-2, with 7 bases matching TRBD1. Germline assignment: CDR1 LNHDA and CDR2 SQIVND (reference sequence). The V and J ends lost 9 bases and 0 bases, in that order; junction bases with no gene match: 4. The CDR3 has 14 amino acids. In DNA, the CDR3 is TGTGCCAGCCGGGACAGAACGAACACCGGGGAGCTGTTTTTT. As protein: CASRDRTNTGELFF.

This sequence joins TRBV7-2 and TRBJ1-2, with 12 bases lining up with TRBD1. The CDR3 runs 15 residues. V lost 1 base to trimming and J lost 7 bases; unmatched junction nucleotides: 4. Germline-derived CDR1 and CDR2 are SGHTA and FQGNSA. Here the CDR3 DNA reads TGTGCCAGCAGCTTAGTGGGACAGGGGGCGCGTGGCTACACCTTC. It specifies CASSLVGQGARGYTF.

This clone has just a few counts. The rearrangement uses TRBV6-6 and TRBJ1-5; the D gene is possibly TRBD1 (6 bases). This CDR3 is built from 16 residues. V lost 5 bases, J lost 2 bases, and 16 bases lay in between. Germline V gene data show CDR1 as MNHNY and CDR2 as SVGAGI (reference sequence). This chain's CDR3 is CASSSRRGGGNQPQHF. In DNA, the CDR3 is TGTGCCAGCAGTAGCCGTAGGGGGGGTGGCAATCAGCCCCAGCATTTT.

This clone was detected only a few times. The V gene is TRBV29-1, the J gene TRBJ2-1; 11 nucleotides line up with TRBD2. Per germline, CDR1 SQVTM and CDR2 ANQGSEA. The CDR3 has 17 residues. J lost 7 bases, V lost 7 bases, and 18 bases had no gene match. CDR3 coding DNA: TGCAGCGCCACCGGCCCTCTCCTAGCGGGGGGTACGAATGAGCAGTTCTTC. Residues: CSATGPLLAGGTNEQFF.

In this sample, this clone turned up a few times. The chain combines TRBV5-8 with TRBJ1-5, with D possibly TRBD1 on 5 matching bases. The CDR3 runs to 16 residues. Trimming shortened V by 3 bases and J by 6 bases, and 19 bases separated the two germline ends. In germline, CDR1 is SGHTS, CDR2 YDEGEE. CDR3 in amino acids: CASSYGRGLIPQPQHF. CDR3 nucleotides: TGTGCCAGCAGCTACGGACGGGGACTTATCCCTCAGCCCCAGCATTTT.

The V gene is TRBV7-3, the J gene TRBJ2-3, with 16 nucleotides matching TRBD2. This CDR3 has 17 residues. With 5 bases clipped from V and 5 bases from J, the junction kept 7 bases outside the gene matches. Germline V gene data show CDR1 as SGHTA and CDR2 as FQGTGA. The CDR3 sequence is CASSPGLAGGREDTQYF. DNA for the CDR3: TGTGCCAGCAGCCCGGGACTAGCGGGGGGGAGGGAAGATACGCAGTATTTT. The full variable domain, completed using reference TRBV7-3 and TRBJ2-3, is GAGVSQTPSNKVTEKGKYVELRCDPISGHTALYWYRQSLGQGPEFLIYFQGTGAADDSGLPNDRFFAVRPEGSVSTLKIQRTERGDSAVYLCASSPGLAGGREDTQYFGPGTRLTVL.

This clone has just a few counts. This chain links TRBV7-2 with TRBJ1-5; TRBD1 agrees at 7 bases. Per the germline V gene, CDR1 is SGHTA and CDR2 is FQGNSA. With 4 bases clipped from V and 1 base from J, the junction kept 4 bases outside the gene matches. This CDR3 spans 15 amino acids. The CDR3 region has the DNA TGTGCCAGCAGCTATGGGACAGCAAGCAATCAGCCCCAGCATTTT. It codes for CASSYGTASNQPQHF.

This clone was observed a handful of times. The chain carries TRBV7-7 and TRBJ2-5, with TRBD2 matching over 9 bases. The CDR3 is 16 amino acids. CDR1 and CDR2 from the germline V gene are SSHAT and FNYEAQ (reference sequence). With V trimmed by 1 base and J by 1 base, 4 bases remained unmatched. Here the CDR3 reads CASSLGSGGSQETQYF. CDR3 DNA: TGTGCCAGCAGCTTAGGTAGCGGGGGCTCCCAAGAGACCCAGTACTTC.

This clone was seen a few times. This chain links TRBV19 with TRBJ2-2; TRBD2 might be the D (6 bases). V was shortened by 2 bases and J by 8 bases, with 15 bases between the two germline ends. Germline values: CDR1 LNHDA, CDR2 SQIVND (reference sequence). The CDR3 has 15 amino acids. The CDR3 nucleotides read TGTGCCAGTAGTATAAGGTCGGACTATGATGGGGAGCTGTTTTTT. It codes for CASSIRSDYDGELFF.

This clone appeared a few times. V gene TRBV5-4 combines with J gene TRBJ2-5; 13 bases align to TRBD2. The CDR3 sequence is 15 residues long. Germline values: CDR1 SGHNT, CDR2 YYREEE (reference sequence). The J segment lost 5 bases and the V segment lost 4 bases, leaving 5 bases of the junction unmatched. CDR3 in amino acids: CASSQTSGGWETQYF. The CDR3 nucleotides are TGTGCCAGCAGCCAGACTAGCGGGGGGTGGGAGACCCAGTACTTC.

CDR3 in amino acids: CASGWGTESYAAYEQYF. For the CDR3, the DNA is TGTGCTAGTGGTTGGGGGACAGAATCTTACGCGGCCTACGAGCAGTACTTC. This chain links TRBV12-5 with TRBJ2-7; 7 positions match TRBD1. V gave up 4 bases and J gave up 2 bases; unmatched junction bases: 14. This CDR3 has 17 amino acids. From germline, CDR1 is LGHNT and CDR2 FRNRAP.

This clone was seen more than once but under ten times. The genes are TRBV5-6 and TRBJ1-1; the D gene is possibly TRBD1 (6 bases). This CDR3 region has 14 residues. The germline gives CDR1 SGHDT, CDR2 YYEEEE. The germline V and J ends were trimmed by 1 base and 6 bases, with 13 bases remaining between them. The CDR3 protein is CASSLQAGAPEAFF. CDR3 coding DNA: TGTGCCAGCAGCTTGCAGGCGGGGGCCCCTGAAGCTTTCTTT.

This clone was counted only a few times. The V gene is TRBV6-6, the J gene TRBJ2-3; D may be TRBD2 (5 bases). The CDR3 is 15 residues long. Germline CDR1 reads MNHNY; CDR2 reads SVGAGI (reference sequence). The ends were cut back, 7 bases at V and 2 bases at J, with 16 bases in the middle. The CDR3 sequence is CASKLSAFNTDTQYF. DNA of the CDR3: TGTGCCAGCAAGCTTAGCGCCTTTAACACAGATACGCAGTATTTT.

The V gene is TRBV19, the J gene TRBJ2-1, with a tentative D call TRBD2 (7 bases). Germline V lookup: CDR1 LNHDA, CDR2 SQIVND (reference sequence). V was cut by 10 bases and J by 5 bases, with 15 bases left in between. The CDR3 totals 13 residues. The CDR3 sequence: CATIGGGDNEQFF. In DNA form, the CDR3 reads TGTGCCACCATAGGGGGGGGAGACAATGAGCAGTTCTTC. Together with reference TRBV19 and TRBJ2-1, the CDR3 gives the full variable domain: DGGITQSPKYLFRKEGQNVTLSCEQNLNHDAMYWYRQDPGQGLRLIYYSQIVNDFQKGDIAEGYSVSREKKESFPLTVTSAQKNPTAFYLCATIGGGDNEQFFGPGTRLTVL.

The chain has TRBV10-3 and TRBJ1-1, with D perhaps TRBD1 (6 bases). V shed 0 bases and J shed 2 bases, with 10 bases lying between them. This CDR3 spans 15 amino acids. Germline CDR1 reads ENHRY; CDR2 reads SYGVKD. This CDR3 reads CAISESDRTNTEAFF. The CDR3 bases are TGTGCCATCAGTGAGTCTGACAGGACCAACACTGAAGCTTTCTTT.

The V and J genes are TRBV12-5 and TRBJ1-1; D is perhaps TRBD1 (5 bases). This CDR3 is built from 16 residues. Trimming shortened V by 7 bases and J by 4 bases, and 22 bases separated the two germline ends. Germline V gene data show CDR1 as LGHNT and CDR2 as FRNRAP. The CDR3 sequence is CASAFRDRAGGTEAFF. CDR3 bases: TGTGCTAGTGCTTTTAGGGATCGGGCGGGGGGCACTGAAGCTTTCTTT.